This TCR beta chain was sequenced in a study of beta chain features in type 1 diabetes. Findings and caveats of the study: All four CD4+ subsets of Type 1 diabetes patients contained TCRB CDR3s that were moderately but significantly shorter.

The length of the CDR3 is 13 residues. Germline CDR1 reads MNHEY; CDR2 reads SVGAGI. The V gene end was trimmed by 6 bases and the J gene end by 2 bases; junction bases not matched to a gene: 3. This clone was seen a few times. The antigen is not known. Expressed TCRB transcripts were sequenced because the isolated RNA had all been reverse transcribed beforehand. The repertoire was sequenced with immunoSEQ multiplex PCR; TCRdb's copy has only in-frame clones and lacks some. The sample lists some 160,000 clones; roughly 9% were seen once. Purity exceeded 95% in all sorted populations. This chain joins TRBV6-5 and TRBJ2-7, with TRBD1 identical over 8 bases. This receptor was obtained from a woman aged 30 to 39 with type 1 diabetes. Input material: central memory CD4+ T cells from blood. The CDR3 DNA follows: TGTGCCAGCAGACCGGGACAGGCCTACGAGCAGTACTTC. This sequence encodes CASRPGQAYEQYF.